The 23 T cell receptor beta chains given below trace back to one sample, sequenced in a study of blood T cells in healthy people across ages. A second PCR of roughly 7 to 11 cycles used a sample-barcoded 5' primer and a J-beta primer mix. Via MiXCR, TCRdb re-called the 5' RACE reads, giving one row per CDR3 protein. The table shows 500,000 to 550,000 distinct CDR3 sequences, with more than 20% occurring only once. The same specimen was also included in a second study, on T cells of mothers and their children.

Input material: blood. The receptors stem from a boy younger than 18 in good health.

The sample holds a few counts of this clonotype. The genes are TRBV9 and TRBJ2-5, with 14 bases that match TRBD2. Judging by the DNA end, TRBJ2-1 fits better; the J call may be wrong. The CDR3 runs to 17 residues. CDR1 SGDLS and CDR2 YYNGEE come from the germline V gene. The CDR3 region is CASSGAGTSGSSHEQFF. The CDR3 nucleotides are TGTGCCAGCAGCGGGGCCGGGACTAGCGGGAGTAGCCATGAGCAGTTCTTC.

The chain joins TRBV30 to TRBJ1-1, with a weak D call TRBD1 (6 bases). CDR3 length: 15 residues. Germline lookup yields CDR1 GTSNPN and CDR2 SVGIG (reference sequence). V gave up 4 bases and J gave up 4 bases, with 19 bases separating them. CDR3 region: CAWNPRGSFSTEAFF. The CDR3 DNA is TGTGCCTGGAATCCAAGGGGGTCCTTTAGCACTGAAGCTTTCTTT. Full variable domain (remainder filled in from reference TRBV30 and TRBJ1-1): SQTIHQWPATLVQPVGSPLSLECTVEGTSNPNLYWYRQAAGRGLQLLFYSVGIGQISSEVPQNLSASRPQDRQFILSSKKLLLSDSGFYLCAWNPRGSFSTEAFFGQGTRLTVV.

At least ten counts were recorded for this clonotype. The chain has TRBV6-4 and TRBJ2-3; 9 bases agree with TRBD2. The CDR3 runs to 15 residues. The J segment lost 3 bases and the V segment lost 3 bases, leaving 4 bases of the junction unmatched. Germline V gene data show CDR1 as MRHNA and CDR2 as SNTAGT. CDR3 nucleotide sequence: TGTGCCAGCAGTGAAGGCGGGGGGGCGACAGATACGCAGTATTTT. Residues: CASSEGGGATDTQYF.

The chain employs TRBV5-6 and TRBJ1-6; 8 nucleotides match TRBD1. V was clipped by 4 bases and J by 7 bases; unmatched bases: 10. CDR1 SGHDT and CDR2 YYEEEE come from the germline V gene. The CDR3 runs 16 residues. In nucleotides, the CDR3 is TGTGCCAGCAGCCTGGGGGCCGGGACAGGCAATTCACCCCTCCACTTT. Its translation is CASSLGAGTGNSPLHF.

The gene calls are TRBV6-5 and TRBJ1-4, with 9 bases lining up with TRBD1. CDR1 and CDR2 from the germline V gene are MNHEY and SVGAGI. The CDR3 is made up of 15 amino acids. The junction had 9 bases not matched to a gene; V was cut back by 6 bases and J by 7 bases. CDR3 nucleotides: TGTGCCAGCAGCAGAATGACAGGGGGTAGTGAAAAACTGTTTTTT. This sequence encodes CASSRMTGGSEKLFF.

This clonotype was picked up a small number of times. The J gene is TRBJ2-3, the V gene TRBV5-1; TRBD1 aligns across 8 bases. There are 16 residues in the CDR3. CDR1 SGHRS and CDR2 YFSETQ come from the germline V gene. V lost 0 bases and J lost 0; bases outside the gene matches: 3. This CDR3 is CASSLDGTGSTDTQYF. CDR3 nucleotide sequence: TGCGCCAGCAGCTTGGACGGGACAGGTAGCACAGATACGCAGTATTTT. The entire variable domain, with the rest obtained from reference TRBV5-1 and TRBJ2-3, is as follows: KAGVTQTPRYLIKTRGQQVTLSCSPISGHRSVSWYQQTPGQGLQFLFEYFSETQRNKGNFPGRFSGRQFSNSRSEMNVSTLELGDSALYLCASSLDGTGSTDTQYFGPGTRLTVL.

The chain recombines TRBV7-2 with TRBJ2-7; D is possibly TRBD1 or TRBD2 (6 bases each). The V end lost 5 bases, the J end lost 2 bases, and 16 bases lay between the germline ends. The CDR3 runs 15 residues. CDR1 is SGHTA and CDR2 is FQGNSA in the germline V gene. This CDR3 reads CASSQGGTLAYEQYF. The CDR3 DNA is TGTGCCAGCAGCCAAGGGGGGACGTTAGCCTACGAGCAGTACTTC.

This CDR3 reads CATSRVVDEQYF. The CDR3 DNA is TGTGCCACCAGCAGAGTCGTAGACGAGCAGTACTTC. The chain joins TRBV15 to TRBJ2-5; D gene ambiguous. TRBJ2-7 matches the DNA end more closely, so the J call is doubtful. This CDR3 contains 12 residues. From germline, CDR1 is LNHNV and CDR2 YYDKDF (reference sequence).

The CDR3 spells CATSRSGTSGSVRENIQYF. The CDR3 DNA follows: TGTGCCACCAGCAGGTCCGGGACTAGCGGGAGCGTCAGGGAAAACATTCAGTACTTC. The V and J genes are TRBV15 and TRBJ2-4; 14 nucleotides agree with TRBD2. CDR3 length equals 19 residues. Germline-derived CDR1 and CDR2 are LNHNV and YYDKDF (reference sequence). V lost 3 bases, J lost 5 bases, and 12 bases stayed unmatched.

The table lists this clonotype with a count of one. The rearrangement uses TRBV29-1 and TRBJ1-2; D unresolved. Trimming removed 6 bases at V and 8 bases at J, with 10 bases between. The CDR3 length is 10 residues. Germline CDR1 and CDR2: SQVTM and ANQGSEA. CDR3 amino acids: CSVDGGGYTF. CDR3 DNA: TGCAGCGTCGACGGCGGAGGCTACACCTTC.

There are a few counts of this clonotype. V is TRBV4-2 and J is TRBJ1-4; D unclear. The CDR3 is 12 amino acids. V lost 3 bases to trimming and J lost 8 bases, with 7 bases between them. Looked up from germline, CDR1 is LGHNA and CDR2 is YNFKEQ. The CDR3 loop reads CASSHSWEKLFF. The CDR3 bases are TGTGCCAGCAGCCATAGCTGGGAAAAACTGTTTTTT.

V gene TRBV20-1 combines with J gene TRBJ2-1, with 11 bases fitting TRBD2. The CDR3 length is 14 residues. Unmatched junction bases numbered 13, after V lost 6 bases and J lost 12 bases. CDR1 and CDR2 from the germline V gene are DFQATT and SNEGSKA (reference sequence). DNA of the CDR3: TGCAGTGCCGTGACTAGCGGGGATTCCGGACTGCAGTTCTTC. It yields the protein CSAVTSGDSGLQFF.

The sample holds a few counts of this clonotype. V gene TRBV7-9 combines with J gene TRBJ2-1; TRBD1 matches at 8 bases. The end of the DNA is better explained by TRBJ2-7, so the J call may be wrong. Germline assignment: CDR1 SEHNR and CDR2 FQNEAQ (reference sequence). The CDR3 consists of 16 residues. The CDR3 is CASSSAGGQGVYEQYF. Written as DNA, the CDR3 is TGTGCCAGCAGCTCGGCAGGGGGCCAAGGGGTCTACGAGCAGTACTTC.

This clonotype has only a few counts. The chain links TRBV10-3 to TRBJ2-7, with D perhaps given as TRBD1 or TRBD2 (5 bases each). The CDR3 spans 14 residues. Germline V CDR1 and CDR2: ENHRY, SYGVKD. Trimming shortened V by 9 bases and J by 2 bases, and 17 bases separated the two germline ends. CDR3 in DNA: TGTGCCATTTCGTCCGGGACGGCGGCCTACGAGCAGTACTTC. This codes for CAISSGTAAYEQYF.

This clonotype was found a few times. The rearrangement uses TRBV6-2 or TRBV6-3 and TRBJ2-5; the D call may be TRBD1 or TRBD2 (5 bases each). Germline CDR1 and CDR2: MNHEY and SVGEGT. This CDR3 comprises 14 residues. Trimming took off 4 bases at V and 11 bases at J, with 20 bases between the two ends. The CDR3 DNA is TGTGCCAGCAGTTCACAAAGGGACGGATGGGAGCAGTACTTC. Protein product: CASSSQRDGWEQYF.

The V call is TRBV12-3 or TRBV12-4, the J call TRBJ2-1, with TRBD1 identical over 7 bases. V dropped 5 bases and J dropped 6; count of bases not matched to a gene: 19. The CDR3 totals 18 residues. The CDR3, as DNA: TGTGCCAGCAGTCCCGGAACAGGGGAGTGGGTTATGGTCAATGAGCAGTTCTTC. Residues: CASSPGTGEWVMVNEQFF.

The chain links TRBV7-2 to TRBJ1-1; 8 bases align to TRBD1. V was clipped by 5 bases and J by 1 base; unmatched bases: 12. Germline CDR1 reads SGHTA; CDR2 reads FQGNSA. This CDR3 is built from 17 residues. The CDR3 DNA reads TGTGCCAGCAGCCCCCAGGCCCCCGGGACAGGGAACACTGAAGCTTTCTTT. Translating gives CASSPQAPGTGNTEAFF.

This clonotype came up a few times. The gene calls are TRBV20-1 and TRBJ2-7; 13 nucleotides match TRBD2. The CDR3 has 19 amino acids. With V trimmed by 4 bases and J by 7 bases, 22 bases remained unmatched. Germline V gene lookup returns CDR1 DFQATT and CDR2 SNEGSKA (reference sequence). CDR3 region: CSAIELLAGGRLILGEQYF. The CDR3 DNA reads TGCAGTGCTATAGAATTACTAGCGGGAGGGCGTTTAATCTTGGGGGAGCAGTACTTC.

J is TRBJ1-1 and V is TRBV28, with D unresolved. The CDR3 has 12 residues. In germline, CDR1 is MDHEN, CDR2 SYDVKM. Trimming took off 7 bases at V and 6 bases at J, with 12 bases between the two ends. The CDR3 loop reads CASKYFSAEAFF. CDR3 coding DNA: TGTGCCAGCAAGTACTTCTCCGCTGAAGCTTTCTTT.

The gene calls are TRBV6-4 and TRBJ2-1, with TRBD2 as a possible D gene (7 bases). Germline CDR1 and CDR2: MRHNA and SNTAGT. Trimming took off 3 bases at V and 8 bases at J, with 17 bases between the two ends. The CDR3 totals 15 residues. CDR3 sequence: CASSDSLSGGDEQFF. The CDR3 DNA follows: TGTGCCAGCAGTGATTCCCTTTCGGGGGGCGATGAGCAGTTCTTC.

The chain uses TRBV3-1 and TRBJ2-2, with a weak D call TRBD2 (6 bases). The CDR3 contains 14 residues. V was pared by 3 bases and J by 7 bases, with 12 bases between. Germline loops: CDR1 LGHDT, CDR2 YNNKEL (reference sequence). The CDR3 is CASSHKGGNGELFF. The CDR3 DNA reads as TGTGCCAGCAGCCACAAGGGAGGCAACGGGGAGCTGTTTTTT.

This clonotype occurred a few times. Written as DNA, the CDR3 is TGTGCCAGCAGCTTGGGGACAGGCGCCACAGATACGCAGTATTTT. Protein sequence: CASSLGTGATDTQYF. The chain employs TRBV7-3 and TRBJ2-3, with 8 bases matching TRBD1. The CDR3 is 15 residues long. CDR1 and CDR2 (germline): SGHTA, FQGTGA. The ends lost 3 bases at V and 2 bases at J; junction bases unmatched: 4.

This clonotype was counted between two and nine times. The genes are TRBV19 and TRBJ2-5; D possibly corresponds to TRBD1 (5 bases). The J call is doubtful: the DNA matches TRBJ2-7 better. The CDR3 totals 13 residues. Germline V gene data show CDR1 as LNHDA and CDR2 as SQIVND (reference sequence). CDR3 amino acids: CASSIQGENEQYF. The CDR3 DNA reads as TGTGCCAGTAGTATCCAGGGCGAGAACGAGCAGTACTTC.